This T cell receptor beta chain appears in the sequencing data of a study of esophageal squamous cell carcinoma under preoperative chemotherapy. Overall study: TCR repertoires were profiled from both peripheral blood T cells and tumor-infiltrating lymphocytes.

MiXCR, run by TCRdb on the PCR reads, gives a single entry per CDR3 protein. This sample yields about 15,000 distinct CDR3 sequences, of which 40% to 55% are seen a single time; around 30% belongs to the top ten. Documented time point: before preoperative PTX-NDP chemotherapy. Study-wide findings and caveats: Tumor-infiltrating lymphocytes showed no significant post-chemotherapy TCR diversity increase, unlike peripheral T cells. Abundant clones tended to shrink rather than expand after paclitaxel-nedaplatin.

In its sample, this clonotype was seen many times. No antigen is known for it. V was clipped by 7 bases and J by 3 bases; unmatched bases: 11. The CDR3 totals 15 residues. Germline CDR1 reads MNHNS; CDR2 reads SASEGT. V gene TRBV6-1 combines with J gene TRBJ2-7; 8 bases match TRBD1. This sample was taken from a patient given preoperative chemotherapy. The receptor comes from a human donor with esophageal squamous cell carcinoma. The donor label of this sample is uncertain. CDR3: CASKGEAGGLYEQYF. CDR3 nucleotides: TGTGCCAGCAAAGGGGAAGCAGGGGGCCTCTACGAGCAGTACTTC.